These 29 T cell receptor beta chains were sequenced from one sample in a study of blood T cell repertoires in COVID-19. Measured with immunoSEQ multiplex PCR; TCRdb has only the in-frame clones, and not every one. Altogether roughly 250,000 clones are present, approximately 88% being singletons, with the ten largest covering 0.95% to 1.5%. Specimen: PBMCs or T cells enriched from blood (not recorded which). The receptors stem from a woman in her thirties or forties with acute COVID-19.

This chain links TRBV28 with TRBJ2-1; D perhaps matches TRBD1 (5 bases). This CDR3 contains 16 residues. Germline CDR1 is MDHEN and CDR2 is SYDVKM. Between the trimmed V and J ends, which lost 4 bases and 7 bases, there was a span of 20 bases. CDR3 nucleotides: TGTGCCAGCAGTTCGCCAGGGTACGCCAAGGAGAATGAGCAGTTCTTC. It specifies CASSSPGYAKENEQFF.

Written as DNA, the CDR3 is TGTGCCAGCAGCCCTGACAGGGCTCAATACTCTGGAAACACCATATATTTT. It encodes CASSPDRAQYSGNTIYF. The chain couples TRBV6-2 or TRBV6-3 to TRBJ1-3; 7 bases map to TRBD1. The CDR3 loop spans 17 amino acids. Germline assignment: CDR1 MNHEY and CDR2 SVGEGT. V was clipped by 6 bases and J by 0 bases; unmatched bases: 11.

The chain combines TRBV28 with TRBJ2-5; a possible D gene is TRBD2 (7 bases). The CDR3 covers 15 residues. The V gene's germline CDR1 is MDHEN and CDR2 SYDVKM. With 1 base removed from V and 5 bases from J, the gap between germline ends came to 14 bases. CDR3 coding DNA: TGTGCCAGCAGTTTATCTAGGGGGGGCCGGGAGACCCAGTACTTC. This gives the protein CASSLSRGGRETQYF.

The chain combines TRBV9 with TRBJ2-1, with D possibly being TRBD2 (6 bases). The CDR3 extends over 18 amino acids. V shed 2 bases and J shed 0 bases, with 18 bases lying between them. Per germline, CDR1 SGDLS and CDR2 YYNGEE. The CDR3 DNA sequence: TGTGCCAGCAGCGTGGCGGGGTACGAATCGAGCTCCTACAATGAGCAGTTCTTC. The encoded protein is CASSVAGYESSSYNEQFF.

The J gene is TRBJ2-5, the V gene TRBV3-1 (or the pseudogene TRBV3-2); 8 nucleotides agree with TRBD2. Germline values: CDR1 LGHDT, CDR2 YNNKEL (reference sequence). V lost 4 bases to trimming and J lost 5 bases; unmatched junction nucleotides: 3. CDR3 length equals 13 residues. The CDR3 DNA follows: TGTGCCAGCAGCCTGGGACTAGTTGAGACCCAGTACTTC. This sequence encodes CASSLGLVETQYF.

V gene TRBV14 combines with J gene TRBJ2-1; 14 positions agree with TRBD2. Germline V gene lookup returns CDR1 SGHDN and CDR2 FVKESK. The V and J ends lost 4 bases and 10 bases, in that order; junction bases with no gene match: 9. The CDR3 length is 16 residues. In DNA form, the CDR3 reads TGTGCCAGCAGCCGAACCGGGACTAGCGGGAGAAGAGAGCAGTTCTTC. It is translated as CASSRTGTSGRREQFF.

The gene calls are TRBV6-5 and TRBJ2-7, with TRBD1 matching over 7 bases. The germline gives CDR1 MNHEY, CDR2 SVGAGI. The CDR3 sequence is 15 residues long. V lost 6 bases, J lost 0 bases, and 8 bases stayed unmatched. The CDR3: CASSNSGTDSYEQYF. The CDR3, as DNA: TGTGCCAGCAGCAACTCCGGGACAGACTCCTACGAGCAGTACTTC.

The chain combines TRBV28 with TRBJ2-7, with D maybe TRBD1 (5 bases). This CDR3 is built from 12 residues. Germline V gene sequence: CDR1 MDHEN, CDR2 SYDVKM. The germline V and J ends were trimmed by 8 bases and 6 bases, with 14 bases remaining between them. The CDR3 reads CASRLQGREQYF. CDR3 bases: TGTGCCAGCCGACTCCAGGGTCGCGAGCAGTACTTC. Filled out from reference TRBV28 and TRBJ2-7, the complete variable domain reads DVKVTQSSRYLVKRTGEKVFLECVQDMDHENMFWYRQDPGLGLRLIYFSYDVKMKEKGDIPEGYSVSREKKERFSLILESASTNQTSMYLCASRLQGREQYFGPGTRLTVT.

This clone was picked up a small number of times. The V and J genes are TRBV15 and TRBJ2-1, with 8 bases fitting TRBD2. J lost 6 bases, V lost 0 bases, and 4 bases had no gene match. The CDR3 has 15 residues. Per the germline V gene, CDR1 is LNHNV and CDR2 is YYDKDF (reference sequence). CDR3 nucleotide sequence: TGTGCCACCAGCAGAGAAGCGGGAGCGGCCAATGAGCAGTTCTTC. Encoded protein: CATSREAGAANEQFF.

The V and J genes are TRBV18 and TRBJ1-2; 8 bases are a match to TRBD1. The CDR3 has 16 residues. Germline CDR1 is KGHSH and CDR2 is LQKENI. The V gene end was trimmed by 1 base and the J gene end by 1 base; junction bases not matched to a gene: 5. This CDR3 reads CASSPQGTGNNYGYTF. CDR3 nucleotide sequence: TGTGCCAGCTCACCACAAGGGACAGGAAATAACTATGGCTACACCTTC.

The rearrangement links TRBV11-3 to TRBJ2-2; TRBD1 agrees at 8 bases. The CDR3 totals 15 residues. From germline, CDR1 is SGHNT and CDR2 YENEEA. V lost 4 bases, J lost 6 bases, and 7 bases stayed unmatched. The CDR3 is CASSSQGAAAGELFF. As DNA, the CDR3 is TGTGCCAGCAGCTCCCAGGGGGCAGCCGCCGGGGAGCTGTTTTTT.

In nucleotides, the CDR3 is TGTGCCAGCAGCCCGATAGGGGGGGCTGAGACCCAGTACTTC. It codes for CASSPIGGAETQYF. The genes are TRBV6-2 or TRBV6-3 and TRBJ2-5, with a tentative D call TRBD2 (7 bases). CDR3 length: 14 residues. Germline-derived CDR1 and CDR2 are MNHEY and SVGEGT. V was pared by 6 bases and J by 5 bases, with 16 bases between.

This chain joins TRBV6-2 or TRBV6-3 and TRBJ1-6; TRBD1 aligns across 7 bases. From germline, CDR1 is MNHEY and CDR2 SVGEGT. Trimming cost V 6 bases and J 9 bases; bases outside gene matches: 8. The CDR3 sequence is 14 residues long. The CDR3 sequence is CASSVTGFASPLHF. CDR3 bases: TGTGCCAGCAGCGTGACAGGGTTCGCTTCACCCCTCCACTTT.

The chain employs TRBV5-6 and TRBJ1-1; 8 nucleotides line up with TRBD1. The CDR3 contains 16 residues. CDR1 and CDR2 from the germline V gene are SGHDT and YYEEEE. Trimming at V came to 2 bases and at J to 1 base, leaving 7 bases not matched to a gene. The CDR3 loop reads CASSFLVTGANTEAFF. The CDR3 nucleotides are TGTGCCAGCAGCTTTCTTGTGACAGGGGCGAACACTGAAGCTTTCTTT. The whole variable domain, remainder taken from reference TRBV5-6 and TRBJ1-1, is DAGVTQSPTHLIKTRGQQVTLRCSPKSGHDTVSWYQQALGQGPQFIFQYYEEEERQRGNFPDRFSGHQFPNYSSELNVNALLLGDSALYLCASSFLVTGANTEAFFGQGTRLTVV.

In DNA form, the CDR3 reads TGTGCCAGCAGTGAATATATGGCAAGAGATACGCAGTATTTT. Translated, it gives CASSEYMARDTQYF. V and J are TRBV25-1 and TRBJ2-3; no reliable D call. The germline gives CDR1 MGHDK, CDR2 SYGVNS. Trimming left V 0 bases short and J 5 bases short, with 9 bases between. The CDR3 has 14 residues.

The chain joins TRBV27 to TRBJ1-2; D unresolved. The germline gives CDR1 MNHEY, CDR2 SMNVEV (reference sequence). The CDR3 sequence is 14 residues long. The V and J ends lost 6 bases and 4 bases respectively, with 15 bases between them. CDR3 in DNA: TGTGCCAGCAGGACTCTTGGAGGGAGCTATGGCTACACCTTC. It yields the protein CASRTLGGSYGYTF.

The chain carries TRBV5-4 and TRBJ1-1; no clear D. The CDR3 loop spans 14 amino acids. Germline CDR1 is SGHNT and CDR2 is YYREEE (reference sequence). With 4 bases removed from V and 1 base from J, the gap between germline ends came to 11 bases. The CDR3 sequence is CASSEEVTNTEAFF. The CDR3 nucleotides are TGTGCCAGCAGCGAGGAGGTAACGAACACTGAAGCTTTCTTT.

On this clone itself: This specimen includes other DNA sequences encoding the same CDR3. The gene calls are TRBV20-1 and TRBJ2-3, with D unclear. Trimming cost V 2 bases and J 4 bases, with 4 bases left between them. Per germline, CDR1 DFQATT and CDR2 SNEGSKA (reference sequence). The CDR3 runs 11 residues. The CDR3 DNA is TGCAGTGCTAGATCAGCAGATACGCAGTATTTT. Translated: CSARSADTQYF.

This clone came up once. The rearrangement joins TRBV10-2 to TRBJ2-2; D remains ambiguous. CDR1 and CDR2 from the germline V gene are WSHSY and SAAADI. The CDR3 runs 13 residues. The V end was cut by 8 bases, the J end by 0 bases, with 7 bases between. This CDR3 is CASHTANTGELFF. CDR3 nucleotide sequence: TGCGCCAGCCATACAGCGAACACCGGGGAGCTGTTTTTT.

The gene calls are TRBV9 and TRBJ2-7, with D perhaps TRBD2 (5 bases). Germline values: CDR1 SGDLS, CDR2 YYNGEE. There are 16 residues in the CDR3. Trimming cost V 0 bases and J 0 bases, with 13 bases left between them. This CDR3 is CASSVASTRDSYEQYF. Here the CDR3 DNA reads TGTGCCAGCAGCGTAGCTAGTACTAGAGACTCCTACGAGCAGTACTTC.

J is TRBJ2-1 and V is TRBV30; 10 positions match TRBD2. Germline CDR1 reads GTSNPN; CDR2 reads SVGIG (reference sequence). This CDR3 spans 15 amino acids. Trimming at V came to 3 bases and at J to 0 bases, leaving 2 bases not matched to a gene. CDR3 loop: CAWRGLASSYNEQFF. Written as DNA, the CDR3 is TGTGCCTGGAGGGGACTAGCGAGCTCCTACAATGAGCAGTTCTTC.

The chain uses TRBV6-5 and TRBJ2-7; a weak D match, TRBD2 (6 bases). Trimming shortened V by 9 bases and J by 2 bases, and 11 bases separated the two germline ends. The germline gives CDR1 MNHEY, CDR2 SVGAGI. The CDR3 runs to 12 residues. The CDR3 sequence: CASTPGAYEQYF. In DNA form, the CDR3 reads TGTGCCAGTACTCCGGGAGCCTACGAGCAGTACTTC.

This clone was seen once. CDR3 nucleotides: TGTGCCAGCTCATCCCAGGGTCCGACCGGGGAGCTGTTTTTT. Protein: CASSSQGPTGELFF. This rearrangement joins TRBV18 to TRBJ2-2; D may be TRBD1 (5 bases). Deletions cut 5 bases from V and 5 bases from J, with 12 bases between. The CDR3 is made up of 14 amino acids. Germline assignment: CDR1 KGHSH and CDR2 LQKENI.

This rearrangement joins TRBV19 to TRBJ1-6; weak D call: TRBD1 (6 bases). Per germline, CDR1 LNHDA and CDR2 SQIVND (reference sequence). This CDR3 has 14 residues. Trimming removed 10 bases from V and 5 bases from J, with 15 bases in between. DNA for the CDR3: TGTGCCACCCGGGGGGCAGCTGATAATTCACCCCTCCACTTT. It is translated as CATRGAADNSPLHF.

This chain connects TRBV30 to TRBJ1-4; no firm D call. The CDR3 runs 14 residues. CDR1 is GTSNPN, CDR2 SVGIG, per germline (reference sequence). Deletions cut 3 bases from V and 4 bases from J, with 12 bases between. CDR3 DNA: TGTGCCTGGAGGGCGGCGGGGTTTAATGAAAAACTGTTTTTT. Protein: CAWRAAGFNEKLFF.

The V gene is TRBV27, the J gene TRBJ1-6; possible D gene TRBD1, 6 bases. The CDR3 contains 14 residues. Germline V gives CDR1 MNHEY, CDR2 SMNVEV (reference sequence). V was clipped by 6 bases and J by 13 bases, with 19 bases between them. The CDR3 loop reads CASSLSHREMPLHF. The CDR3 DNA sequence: TGTGCCAGCAGCCTCTCTCACAGGGAAATGCCCCTCCACTTT.

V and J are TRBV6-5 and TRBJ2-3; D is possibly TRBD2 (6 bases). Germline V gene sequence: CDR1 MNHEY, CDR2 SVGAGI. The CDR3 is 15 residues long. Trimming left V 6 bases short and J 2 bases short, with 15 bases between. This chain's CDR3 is CASRTLAGNTDTQYF. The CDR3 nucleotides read TGTGCCAGCAGAACCTTGGCGGGGAACACAGATACGCAGTATTTT.

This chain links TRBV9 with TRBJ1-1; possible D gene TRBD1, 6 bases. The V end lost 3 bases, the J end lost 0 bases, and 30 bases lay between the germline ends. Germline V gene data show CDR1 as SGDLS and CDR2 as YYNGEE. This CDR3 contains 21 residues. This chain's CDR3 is CASSASDRVWVRGGLNTEAFF. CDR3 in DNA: TGTGCCAGCAGCGCGTCAGACCGTGTTTGGGTAAGGGGGGGCTTGAACACTGAAGCTTTCTTT. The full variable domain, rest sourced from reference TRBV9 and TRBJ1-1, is DSGVTQTPKHLITATGQRVTLRCSPRSGDLSVYWYQQSLDQGLQFLIQYYNGEERAKGNILERFSAQQFPDLHSELNLSSLELGDSALYFCASSASDRVWVRGGLNTEAFFGQGTRLTVV.

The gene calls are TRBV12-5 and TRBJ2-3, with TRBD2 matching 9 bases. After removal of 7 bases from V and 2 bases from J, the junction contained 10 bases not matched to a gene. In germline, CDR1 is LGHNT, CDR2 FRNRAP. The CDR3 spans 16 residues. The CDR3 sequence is CASVFNSGSTTDTQYF. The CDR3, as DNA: TGTGCTAGTGTCTTCAATAGCGGGAGCACCACAGATACGCAGTATTTT. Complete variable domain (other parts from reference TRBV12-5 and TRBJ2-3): DARVTQTPRHKVTEMGQEVTMRCQPILGHNTVFWYRQTMMQGLELLAYFRNRAPLDDSGMPKDRFSAEMPDATLATLKIQPSEPRDSAVYFCASVFNSGSTTDTQYFGPGTRLTVL.